This T cell receptor beta chain came from a study of blood T cell repertoires in COVID-19. Points on this clone: Being one base from a much bigger clone, this may be a read error.

V lost 4 bases, J lost 4 bases, and 1 base stayed unmatched. This CDR3 is 13 amino acids long. Germline V gene data show CDR1 as MNHEY and CDR2 as SVGEGT. TCRdb's table, derived via immunoSEQ multiplex PCR, lists solely in-frame clones and lacks some. The sample has fewer than 400,000 clones; 80% to 90% are singletons. Sequenced: PBMCs or T cells enriched from blood (not recorded which). This rearrangement joins TRBV6-2 or TRBV6-3 to TRBJ1-1; 9 bases are a match to TRBD1. The sequence was collected from a man younger than 45 who had recovered from COVID-19. CDR3 bases: TGTGCCAGCAGTTTGACAGGGGGCACTGAAGCTTTCTTT. Protein product: CASSLTGGTEAFF.